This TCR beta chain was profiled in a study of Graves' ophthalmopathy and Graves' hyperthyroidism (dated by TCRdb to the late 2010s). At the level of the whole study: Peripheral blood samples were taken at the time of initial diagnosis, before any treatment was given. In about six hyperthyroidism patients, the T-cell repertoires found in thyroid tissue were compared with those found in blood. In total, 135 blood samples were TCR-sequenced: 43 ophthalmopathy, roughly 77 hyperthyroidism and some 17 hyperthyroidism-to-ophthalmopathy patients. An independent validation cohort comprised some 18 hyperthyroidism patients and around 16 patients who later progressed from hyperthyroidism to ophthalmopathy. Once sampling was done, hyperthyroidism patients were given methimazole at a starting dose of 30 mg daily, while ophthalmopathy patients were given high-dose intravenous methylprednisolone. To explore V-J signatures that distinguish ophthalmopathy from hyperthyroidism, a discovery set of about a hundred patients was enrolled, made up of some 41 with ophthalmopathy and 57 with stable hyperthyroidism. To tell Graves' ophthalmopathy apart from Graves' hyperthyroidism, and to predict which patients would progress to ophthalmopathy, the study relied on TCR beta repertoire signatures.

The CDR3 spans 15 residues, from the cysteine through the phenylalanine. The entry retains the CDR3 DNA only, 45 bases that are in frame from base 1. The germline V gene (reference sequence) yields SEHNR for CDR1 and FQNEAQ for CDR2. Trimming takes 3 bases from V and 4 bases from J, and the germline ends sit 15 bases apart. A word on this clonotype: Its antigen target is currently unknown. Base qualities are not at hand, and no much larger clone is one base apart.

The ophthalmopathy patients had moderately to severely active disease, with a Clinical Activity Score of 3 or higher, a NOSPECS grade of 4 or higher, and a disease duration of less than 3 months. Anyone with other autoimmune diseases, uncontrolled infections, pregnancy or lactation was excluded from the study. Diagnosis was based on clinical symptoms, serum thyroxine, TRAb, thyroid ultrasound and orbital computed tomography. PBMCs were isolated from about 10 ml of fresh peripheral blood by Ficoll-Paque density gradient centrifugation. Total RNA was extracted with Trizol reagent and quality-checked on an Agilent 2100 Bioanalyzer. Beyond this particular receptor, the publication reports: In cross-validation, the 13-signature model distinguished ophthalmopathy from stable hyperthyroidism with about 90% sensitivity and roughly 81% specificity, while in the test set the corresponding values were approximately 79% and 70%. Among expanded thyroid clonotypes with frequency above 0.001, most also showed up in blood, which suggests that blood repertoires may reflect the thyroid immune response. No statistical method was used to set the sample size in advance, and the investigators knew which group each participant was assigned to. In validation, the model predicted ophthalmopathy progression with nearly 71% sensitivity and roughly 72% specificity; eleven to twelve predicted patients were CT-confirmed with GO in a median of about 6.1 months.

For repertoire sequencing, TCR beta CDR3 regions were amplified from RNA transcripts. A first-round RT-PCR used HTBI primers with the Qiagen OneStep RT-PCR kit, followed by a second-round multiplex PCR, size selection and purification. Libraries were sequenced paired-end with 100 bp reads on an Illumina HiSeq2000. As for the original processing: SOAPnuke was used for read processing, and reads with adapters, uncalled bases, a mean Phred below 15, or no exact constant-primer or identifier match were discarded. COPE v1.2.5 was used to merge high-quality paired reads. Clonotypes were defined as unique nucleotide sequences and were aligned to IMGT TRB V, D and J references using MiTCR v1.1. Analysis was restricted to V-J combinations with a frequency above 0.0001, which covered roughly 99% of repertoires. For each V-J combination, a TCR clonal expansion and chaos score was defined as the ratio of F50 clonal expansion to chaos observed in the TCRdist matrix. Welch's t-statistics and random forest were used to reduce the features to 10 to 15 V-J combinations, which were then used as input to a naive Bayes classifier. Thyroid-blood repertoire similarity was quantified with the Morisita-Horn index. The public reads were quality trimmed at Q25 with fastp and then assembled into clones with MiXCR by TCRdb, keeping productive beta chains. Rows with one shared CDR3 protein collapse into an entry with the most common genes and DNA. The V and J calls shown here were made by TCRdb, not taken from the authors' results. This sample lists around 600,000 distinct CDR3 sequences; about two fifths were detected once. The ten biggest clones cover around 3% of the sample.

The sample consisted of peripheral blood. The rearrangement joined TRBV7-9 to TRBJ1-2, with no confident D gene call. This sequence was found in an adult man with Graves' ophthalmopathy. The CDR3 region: CASSLAGGVGYGYTF. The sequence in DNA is TGTGCCAGCAGCTTGGCAGGAGGAGTGGGCTATGGCTACACCTTC.